These 6 T cell receptor beta chains came from one sample sequenced in a study of T cells in Graves' hyperthyroidism and ophthalmopathy. Amplification of TCR beta CDR3 regions used RNA as the template. The TCR CDR3 first-round RT-PCR relied on the HTBI primer set. TCRdb used MiXCR to reprocess the multiplex PCR reads, holding one entry per CDR3 protein. Altogether a few hundred thousand distinct CDR3 sequences are present, around a sixth being singletons, with the ten largest covering about 7%. The sample was blood. The source of these receptors is a woman aged 25 to 39 with Graves' hyperthyroidism.

This clonotype has ten or more counts. The rearrangement uses TRBV6-9 and TRBJ2-2; D remains unclear. Per the germline V gene, CDR1 is MNHGY and CDR2 is SVAAGI. The CDR3 consists of 14 residues. Trimming removed 4 bases from V and 2 bases from J, with 8 bases in between. CDR3 DNA sequence: TGTGCCAGCAGTTTATCAGGAAACACCGGGGAGCTGTTTTTT. This encodes CASSLSGNTGELFF.

This clonotype has a count of ten or more. V and J are TRBV18 and TRBJ2-3, with 9 bases identical to TRBD2. CDR3 length equals 14 residues. The germline V gene encodes CDR1 KGHSH and CDR2 LQKENI. The trim removed 3 bases at V and 6 bases at J, leaving 4 bases unmatched. CDR3 sequence: CASSPRLADDTQYF. For the CDR3, the DNA is TGTGCCAGCTCACCCCGACTAGCGGACGATACGCAGTATTTT.

This clonotype came up many times. This rearrangement joins TRBV7-2 to TRBJ2-7; D is perhaps TRBD2 (6 bases). The CDR3 runs to 15 residues. The V end was cut by 2 bases, the J end by 4 bases, with 15 bases between. Germline V gene data show CDR1 as SGHTA and CDR2 as FQGNSA. The CDR3 loop reads CASSLYATSQYEQYF. CDR3 nucleotides: TGTGCCAGCAGCTTATATGCTACTAGCCAGTACGAGCAGTACTTC.

Here the CDR3 reads CASSLAAGGIEQYF. The CDR3 DNA follows: TGCGCCAGCAGCTTGGCTGCAGGGGGCATCGAGCAGTACTTC. The rearrangement joins TRBV5-1 to TRBJ2-7; 8 bases align to TRBD1. V lost 0 bases and J lost 6; bases outside the gene matches: 5. Germline CDR1 reads SGHRS; CDR2 reads YFSETQ. This CDR3 contains 14 residues. Full variable domain (outside the CDR3, taken from reference TRBV5-1 and TRBJ2-7): KAGVTQTPRYLIKTRGQQVTLSCSPISGHRSVSWYQQTPGQGLQFLFEYFSETQRNKGNFPGRFSGRQFSNSRSEMNVSTLELGDSALYLCASSLAAGGIEQYFGPGTRLTVT.

V usage is TRBV4-2 and J usage is TRBJ1-3; D uncertain. V dropped 0 bases and J dropped 4 bases, with 10 bases sitting between them. Germline CDR1 LGHNA, CDR2 YNFKEQ. The CDR3 runs to 15 residues. In DNA, the CDR3 is TGTGCCAGCAGCCAAGATTTAGGACGCGGAAACACCATATATTTT. Amino acids: CASSQDLGRGNTIYF.

The chain joins TRBV7-9 to TRBJ2-7; 8 nucleotides line up with TRBD1. J was trimmed by 5 bases and V by 6 bases; bases with no gene match: 12. The CDR3 runs 15 residues. Germline V gives CDR1 SEHNR, CDR2 FQNEAQ (reference sequence). The CDR3 loop reads CASSSPGQGTNEQYF. CDR3 coding DNA: TGTGCCAGCAGTTCTCCCGGACAGGGCACGAACGAGCAGTACTTC.